Listed below are T cell receptor beta chains from one sample, sequenced in a study of early T cells in non-severe SARS-CoV-2 infection. TCRdb itself ran the 5' RACE reads through MiXCR, one entry per CDR3 protein. The sample records about 80,000 distinct CDR3 sequences, 5% being singletons. Here the sequenced sample was whole blood, taken at baseline. These receptors came from an adult who was a healthcare worker with PCR-confirmed SARS-CoV-2 infection or an uninfected control (not recorded which). CDR3s include the opening cysteine and the closing phenylalanine or tryptophan. A D gene is named only where the DNA matches it firmly. Size tells how often a clone was seen (once, few, many) or the class of an expanded clone, and some rows leave it out.

V gene	J gene	D gene	clone size	CDR3 length	CDR3 protein	CDR3 DNA
TRBV5-6	TRBJ2-2	.	many	12	CASSSYTGELFF	TGTGCCAGCAGCTCGTACACCGGGGAGCTGTTTTTT
TRBV6-1	TRBJ2-1	.	few	17	CASSEASRRSSYNEQFF	TGTGCCAGCAGTGAAGCTAGTAGACGGAGCTCCTACAATGAGCAGTTCTTC
TRBV6-1	TRBJ1-1	.	.	13	CASREQQNTEAFF	TGTGCCAGCAGGGAACAACAGAACACTGAAGCTTTCTTT
TRBV7-9	TRBJ2-4	.	many	11	CASSLTIIQYF	TGTGCCAGCAGCTTAACCATCATTCAGTACTTC
TRBV27	TRBJ2-1	TRBD2	many	16	CASRPIAGGPYNEQFF	TGTGCCAGCAGGCCAATAGCGGGAGGGCCCTACAATGAGCAGTTCTTC
TRBV5-1	TRBJ1-5	.	many	13	CASSWDGQSPQHF	TGCGCCAGCAGCTGGGACGGACAGTCGCCCCAGCATTTT
TRBV10-1	TRBJ1-2	TRBD1	many	17	CASSELDPKGARFGYTF	TGCGCCAGCAGTGAGTTGGACCCAAAGGGGGCGCGGTTTGGCTACACCTTC
TRBV10-3	TRBJ1-1	TRBD1	.	15	CAISESGQGWTEAFF	TGTGCCATCAGTGAGTCCGGACAGGGGTGGACTGAAGCTTTCTTT
TRBV20-1	TRBJ1-1	.	many	13	CSASVNGRTEAFF	TGCAGTGCATCTGTGAATGGGAGGACTGAAGCTTTCTTT
TRBV7-9	TRBJ1-4	.	many	16	CASSFPWGATNEKLFF	TGTGCCAGCAGCTTCCCTTGGGGAGCTACTAATGAAAAACTGTTTTTT
TRBV21-1	TRBJ1-2	.	.	16	CASSSFGRALIIGYTF	TGTGCCAGCAGCTCCTTTGGCAGGGCCCTTATCATCGGGTACACCTTC
TRBV6-6	TRBJ2-1	TRBD2	few	15	CASSEGLAGGNEQFF	TGTGCCAGCAGTGAAGGACTAGCGGGAGGCAATGAGCAGTTCTTC
TRBV27	TRBJ1-1	.	many	15	CASSLVVGTPGEAFF	TGTGCCAGCAGTTTAGTTGTAGGGACCCCGGGGGAAGCTTTCTTT
TRBV6-2/TRBV6-3	TRBJ2-1	.	.	11	CASSHLNEQFF	TGTGCCAGCAGTCACCTCAATGAGCAGTTCTTC
TRBV29-1	TRBJ2-5	TRBD2	many	19	CSVAGGRASGREYQETQYF	TGCAGCGTTGCTGGGGGCAGGGCTAGCGGGAGGGAATACCAAGAGACCCAGTACTTC
TRBV6-1	TRBJ2-6	.	few	16	CASALQGISGANVLTF	TGTGCCAGTGCTCTTCAGGGAATCTCTGGGGCCAACGTCCTGACTTTC
TRBV5-1	TRBJ2-1	TRBD2	many	14	CASSPAGGSNEQFF	TGCGCCAGCAGCCCAGCGGGAGGAAGCAATGAGCAGTTCTTC
TRBV27	TRBJ1-1	.	few	14	CASTTGRRNTEAFF	TGTGCCAGCACAACCGGACGGAGAAACACTGAAGCTTTCTTT
TRBV27	TRBJ2-2	.	many	15	CASSLSPGNTGELFF	TGTGCCAGCAGTTTATCGCCGGGGAACACCGGGGAGCTGTTTTTT
TRBV30	TRBJ2-1	.	few	12	CAWSGTYNEQFF	TGTGCCTGGAGTGGTACGTACAATGAGCAGTTCTTC
TRBV20-1	TRBJ1-2	.	.	16	CSARDYVEQGDYGYTF	TGCAGTGCTAGAGACTACGTGGAACAGGGAGACTATGGCTACACCTTC
TRBV20-1	TRBJ2-1	TRBD1	.	14	CSAPGGASLNEQFF	TGCAGTGCTCCAGGGGGCGCCTCCTTGAATGAGCAGTTCTTC
TRBV19	TRBJ1-5	.	many	16	CASSISGGRSNQPQHF	TGTGCCAGTAGTATCTCGGGGGGAAGGAGCAATCAGCCCCAGCATTTT
TRBV4-2	TRBJ1-5	.	many	12	CASSPGTEPLIF	TGTGCCAGCAGCCCCGGGACGGAGCCTCTGATTTTT
TRBV28	TRBJ2-7	.	.	14	CASIVSMGRGEQYF	TGTGCCAGCATTGTGTCCATGGGGCGAGGTGAGCAGTACTTC
TRBV27	TRBJ1-6	.	few	12	CASSLPLGPLHF	TGTGCCAGCAGTCTCCCATTGGGACCCCTCCACTTT
TRBV7-9	TRBJ2-5	TRBD2	many	16	CASSLGLAGAIETQYF	TGTGCCAGCAGCTTAGGTTTAGCGGGAGCGATCGAGACCCAGTACTTC
TRBV30	TRBJ2-2	TRBD1	many	13	CAWTRQGAGELFF	TGTGCCTGGACACGACAGGGCGCCGGGGAGCTGTTTTTT
TRBV20-1	TRBJ1-2	TRBD1	.	14	CSAPPGTGNYGYTF	TGCAGTGCCCCTCCCGGGACAGGGAACTATGGCTACACCTTC
TRBV7-3	TRBJ2-7	TRBD2	many	16	CASSPGGLAEIYEQYF	TGTGCCAGCAGCCCCGGCGGGCTAGCGGAGATTTACGAGCAGTACTTC
TRBV7-8	TRBJ2-5	TRBD2	many	14	CASSPGEGEETQYF	TGTGCCAGCAGCCCCGGGGAGGGTGAAGAGACCCAGTACTTC
TRBV18	TRBJ2-7	TRBD1	many	13	CASSPTGKGEQYF	TGTGCCAGCTCACCGACAGGGAAGGGCGAGCAGTACTTC
TRBV4-1	TRBJ2-3	.	.	14	CASSQVRDTDTQYF	TGCGCCAGCAGCCAAGTAAGAGACACAGATACGCAGTATTTT
TRBV6-1	TRBJ2-3	.	.	13	CASSEPERDTQYF	TGTGCCAGCAGTGAACCCGAAAGGGATACGCAGTATTTT
TRBV5-5	TRBJ2-3	TRBD2	few	15	CASSLRGRITDTQYF	TGTGCCAGCAGCTTGCGCGGGAGAATCACAGATACGCAGTATTTT
TRBV11-2	TRBJ1-1	TRBD1	.	13	CASSMDREIEAFF	TGTGCCAGCAGCATGGACAGGGAGATTGAAGCTTTCTTT
TRBV7-6	TRBJ2-1	TRBD2	many	16	CASSLVVAGSYNEQFF	TGTGCCAGCAGCTTAGTAGTAGCGGGGTCCTACAATGAGCAGTTCTTC
TRBV30	TRBJ2-7	.	few	13	CAWNPGSPPEQYF	TGTGCCTGGAATCCCGGGAGCCCCCCCGAGCAGTACTTC
TRBV24-1	TRBJ2-2	.	many	16	CATSVWGQGNTGELFF	TGTGCCACCAGTGTCTGGGGGCAAGGGAACACCGGGGAGCTGTTTTTT
TRBV5-1	TRBJ1-1	TRBD1	few	14	CASSQGDWNTEAFF	TGCGCCAGCAGTCAGGGGGATTGGAACACTGAAGCTTTCTTT
TRBV29-1	TRBJ1-1	.	many	10	CSGRNTEAFF	TGCAGCGGCAGGAACACTGAAGCTTTCTTT
TRBV12-3/TRBV12-4	TRBJ1-1	.	many	14	CASSLRGGNTEAFF	TGTGCCAGCAGTTTGCGGGGGGGTAACACTGAAGCTTTCTTT
TRBV7-9	TRBJ2-3	.	.	14	CASSLAATADTQYF	TGTGCCAGCAGCTTAGCAGCGACCGCAGATACGCAGTATTTT
TRBV19	TRBJ2-7	TRBD2	.	11	CASRTSGSLYF	TGTGCCAGCCGGACTAGCGGGAGTCTGTACTTC
TRBV12-3/TRBV12-4	TRBJ2-1	TRBD1	many	13	CASSLGQGYEQFF	TGTGCCAGCAGTTTGGGACAGGGGTATGAGCAGTTCTTC
TRBV20-1	TRBJ1-4	.	many	14	CSARESGQSEKLFF	TGCAGTGCTAGAGAATCGGGACAAAGTGAAAAACTGTTTTTT
TRBV25-1	TRBJ2-3	.	few	14	CASSESRPMDTQYF	TGTGCCAGCAGTGAATCCCGCCCGATGGATACGCAGTATTTT
TRBV29-1	TRBJ2-3	.	many	15	CSVEVYGGRTDTQYF	TGCAGCGTTGAGGTTTACGGGGGCCGCACAGATACGCAGTATTTT
TRBV3-1	TRBJ2-7	.	.	17	CASSSLIVGRISDEQYF	TGTGCCAGCAGCTCCTTGATTGTGGGTCGGATCTCGGACGAGCAGTACTTC
TRBV28	TRBJ2-1	TRBD1	many	17	CASSSLRQGRAYNEQFF	TGTGCCAGCAGTTCGTTAAGACAGGGGAGAGCCTACAATGAGCAGTTCTTC
TRBV29-1	TRBJ1-2	.	many	11	CSATTGYGYTF	TGCAGCGCCACGACAGGCTATGGCTACACCTTC
TRBV19	TRBJ1-5	.	many	15	CASSQLGRSNQPQHF	TGTGCCAGTAGTCAACTGGGGAGAAGCAATCAGCCCCAGCATTTT
TRBV5-1	TRBJ2-3	TRBD1	many	16	CASSASTGLSTDTQYF	TGCGCCAGCAGCGCGTCGACAGGGCTTAGCACAGATACGCAGTATTTT
TRBV28	TRBJ2-7	TRBD2	many	15	CASSLGGRARYEQYF	TGTGCCAGCAGTTTAGGCGGGAGGGCTCGGTACGAGCAGTACTTC
TRBV7-3	TRBJ2-6	.	many	18	CASSPTSHFPSGANVLTF	TGTGCCAGCAGCCCCACGTCCCATTTCCCCTCTGGGGCCAACGTCCTGACTTTC